One sample yielded the 23 T cell receptor beta chains listed below, sequenced in a study of blood T cell repertoires in COVID-19. The table came from immunoSEQ multiplex PCR; TCRdb's copy has only in-frame clones and leaves some out. The sample has 55,000 to 90,000 clones; more than 85% are singletons. Sample: peripheral blood. These receptors were obtained from a human donor with active COVID-19. The donor label of this sample is uncertain.

The genes are TRBV29-1 and TRBJ1-1; possibly TRBD1 for D (5 bases). V dropped 4 bases and J dropped 3 bases, with 15 bases sitting between them. The V gene's germline CDR1 is SQVTM and CDR2 ANQGSEA. The CDR3 loop spans 14 amino acids. The CDR3 sequence: CSVVRRDGYTEAFF. In DNA form, the CDR3 reads TGCAGCGTTGTTCGCAGGGATGGCTACACTGAAGCTTTCTTT.

The CDR3 here is CATSSLQDSGANVLTF. The DNA of the CDR3 is TGTGCCACCAGCAGCCTACAGGATTCTGGGGCCAACGTCCTGACTTTC. The chain couples TRBV15 to TRBJ2-6, with D possibly TRBD1 on 5 matching bases. The CDR3 contains 16 residues. V gave up 3 bases and J gave up 1 base, with 10 bases separating them. CDR1 and CDR2 (germline): LNHNV, YYDKDF (reference sequence).

The J gene is TRBJ2-2, the V gene TRBV5-5; 13 bases align to TRBD2. The germline V gene encodes CDR1 SGHKS and CDR2 YYEKEE (reference sequence). Trimming cost V 4 bases and J 3 bases; bases outside gene matches: 6. The CDR3 has 17 amino acids. The CDR3 here is CASSKRTSGSHTGELFF. In DNA, the CDR3 is TGTGCCAGCAGCAAAAGGACTAGCGGGAGCCACACCGGGGAGCTGTTTTTT.

The gene calls are TRBV27 and TRBJ1-6; TRBD1 agrees at 8 bases. Looked up from germline, CDR1 is MNHEY and CDR2 is SMNVEV (reference sequence). V was clipped by 4 bases and J by 10 bases; unmatched bases: 6. The CDR3 spans 14 residues. The CDR3 bases are TGTGCCAGCAGTTCACCGGACAGGGTCTCACCCCTCCACTTT. Encoded protein: CASSSPDRVSPLHF.

The chain employs TRBV15 and TRBJ2-4; D perhaps matches TRBD2 (6 bases). Germline V gene data show CDR1 as LNHNV and CDR2 as YYDKDF (reference sequence). The CDR3 totals 16 residues. V was cut by 0 bases and J by 0 bases, with 9 bases left in between. CDR3 coding DNA: TGTGCCACCAGCAGAGATCGGGGGTTAGCCAAAAACATTCAGTACTTC. As protein: CATSRDRGLAKNIQYF.

The chain couples TRBV19 to TRBJ2-3, with D tentatively TRBD2 (6 bases). The CDR3 is made up of 11 amino acids. Germline lookup yields CDR1 LNHDA and CDR2 SQIVND (reference sequence). V was cut by 11 bases and J by 3 bases, with 9 bases left in between. For the CDR3, the DNA is TGTGCCGCTCGGGGGACAGATACGCAGTATTTT. Its protein is CAARGTDTQYF.

This rearrangement joins TRBV2 to TRBJ2-1, with D maybe TRBD1 (6 bases). Looked up from germline, CDR1 is SNHLY and CDR2 is FYNNEI. V lost 11 bases to trimming and J lost 3 bases, with 14 bases between them. This CDR3 is built from 13 residues. DNA of the CDR3: TGTGCCTCGAGCGGACAGATCTACAATGAGCAGTTCTTC. It encodes CASSGQIYNEQFF.

The chain employs TRBV5-6 and TRBJ1-1, with D perhaps TRBD1 (6 bases). This CDR3 comprises 16 residues. Germline loops: CDR1 SGHDT, CDR2 YYEEEE. Trimming took off 3 bases at V and 1 base at J, with 16 bases between the two ends. The CDR3 loop is CASSSGIARGNTEAFF. Written as DNA, the CDR3 is TGTGCCAGCAGCTCGGGTATTGCCAGGGGGAACACTGAAGCTTTCTTT.

The chain carries TRBV2 and TRBJ2-3, with D possibly TRBD2 on 6 matching bases. Germline V CDR1 and CDR2: SNHLY, FYNNEI. The CDR3 runs 15 residues. Trimming took off 8 bases at V and 2 bases at J, with 17 bases between the two ends. The CDR3 loop reads CASGGSGPFTDTQYF. Written as DNA, the CDR3 is TGTGCCAGCGGGGGGTCAGGCCCATTCACAGATACGCAGTATTTT. Drawing the rest from reference TRBV2 and TRBJ2-3, the complete variable domain is EPEVTQTPSHQVTQMGQEVILRCVPISNHLYFYWYRQILGQKVEFLVSFYNNEISEKSEIFDDQFSVERPDGSNFTLKIRSTKLEDSAMYFCASGGSGPFTDTQYFGPGTRLTVL.

The J gene is TRBJ2-2, the V gene TRBV28; the D gene is possibly TRBD1 (6 bases). Per germline, CDR1 MDHEN and CDR2 SYDVKM. The V gene lost 4 bases and the J gene lost 7 bases, with 13 bases spanning the gap. The CDR3 spans 14 residues. The CDR3 nucleotides read TGTGCCAGCAGTTCGCAGGGGCGGAGCGGGGAGCTGTTTTTT. It specifies CASSSQGRSGELFF.

V usage is TRBV9 and J usage is TRBJ2-1; 8 nucleotides match TRBD2. This CDR3 has 15 residues. Germline V lookup: CDR1 SGDLS, CDR2 YYNGEE. V shed 3 bases and J 6 bases; nucleotides not matched to a gene: 8. In DNA, the CDR3 is TGTGCCAGCAGCGAGGGGGGCGGGAGGTTCAATGAGCAGTTCTTC. It translates to CASSEGGGRFNEQFF.

V is TRBV11-2 and J is TRBJ2-1; no firm D call. CDR3 length: 15 residues. The V and J ends lost 0 bases and 5 bases respectively, with 11 bases between them. Germline lookup yields CDR1 SGHAT and CDR2 FQNNGV. The CDR3 spells CASSLDLAANNEQFF. The CDR3 DNA is TGTGCCAGCAGCTTAGATCTGGCGGCCAACAATGAGCAGTTCTTC.

The rearrangement joins TRBV4-1 to TRBJ2-5; a weak D match, TRBD1 (5 bases). Germline V lookup: CDR1 MGHRA, CDR2 YSYEKL. The CDR3 loop spans 13 amino acids. V was trimmed by 4 bases and J by 5 bases, leaving 11 bases between them. As DNA, the CDR3 is TGCGCCAGCAGCCTCAGGGAAATGGAGACCCAGTACTTC. Amino acids: CASSLREMETQYF.

CDR3 loop: CASGSGYSNQPQHF. The CDR3 region has the DNA TGTGCCAGCGGATCAGGTTATAGCAATCAGCCCCAGCATTTT. The chain recombines TRBV6-5 with TRBJ1-5; the D is unclear. The CDR3 totals 14 residues. The germline V and J ends were trimmed by 8 bases and 0 bases, with 11 bases remaining between them. The germline V gene encodes CDR1 MNHEY and CDR2 SVGAGI.

The chain carries TRBV19 and TRBJ2-1, with a weak D call TRBD2 (5 bases). Trimming left V 6 bases short and J 9 bases short, with 12 bases between. The length of the CDR3 is 12 residues. Germline values: CDR1 LNHDA, CDR2 SQIVND (reference sequence). CDR3 residues: CASSVRRGEQFF. In DNA, the CDR3 is TGTGCCAGTAGCGTCCGCCGGGGTGAGCAGTTCTTC.

The J gene is TRBJ2-1, the V gene TRBV4-1, with 8 bases that match TRBD2. The length of the CDR3 is 14 residues. Germline V gives CDR1 MGHRA, CDR2 YSYEKL. With 1 base clipped from V and 13 bases from J, the junction kept 9 bases outside the gene matches. The CDR3 DNA follows: TGCGCCAGCAGCCAAGGACAAGCGGGAGTGGAACAGTTCTTC. It translates to CASSQGQAGVEQFF.

V is TRBV7-2 and J is TRBJ2-1, with 8 bases fitting TRBD1. From germline, CDR1 is SGHTA and CDR2 FQGNSA. The CDR3 consists of 15 residues. V trimming: 5 bases; J trimming: 8 bases; junction bases outside the gene matches: 11. This CDR3 is CASSPWSRGRDEQFF. CDR3 DNA sequence: TGTGCCAGCAGCCCCTGGTCCAGGGGGCGGGATGAGCAGTTCTTC.

The chain employs TRBV7-3 and TRBJ2-5; no reliable D call. Germline lookup yields CDR1 SGHTA and CDR2 FQGTGA. This CDR3 contains 13 residues. The V and J ends lost 4 bases and 0 bases respectively, with 6 bases between them. The CDR3 region is CASSSPNQETQYF. CDR3 coding DNA: TGTGCCAGCAGCTCCCCCAACCAAGAGACCCAGTACTTC.

DNA of the CDR3: TGTGCCAGCAGTTCAGCTCCAGGGGGCACTGGAAACACCATATATTTT. Its translation: CASSSAPGGTGNTIYF. The chain combines TRBV6-5 with TRBJ1-3, with 8 positions matching TRBD1. Germline lookup yields CDR1 MNHEY and CDR2 SVGAGI. Germline trimming cut 4 bases from V and 2 bases from J; bases unmatched to any gene: 7. The CDR3 loop spans 16 amino acids.

The chain employs TRBV5-4 and TRBJ2-7, with 8 nucleotides matching TRBD2. This CDR3 has 16 residues. With V trimmed by 4 bases and J by 2 bases, 11 bases remained unmatched. Germline V gene sequence: CDR1 SGHNT, CDR2 YYREEE (reference sequence). The CDR3 nucleotides are TGTGCCAGCAGCCACTATGGGGCGGGAGGTACCTACGAGCAGTACTTC. Translated: CASSHYGAGGTYEQYF.

This chain connects TRBV11-3 to TRBJ2-1, with 8 bases aligning to TRBD2. Per the germline V gene, CDR1 is SGHNT and CDR2 is YENEEA. V shed 5 bases and J 4 bases; nucleotides not matched to a gene: 7. This CDR3 spans 15 amino acids. CDR3 DNA sequence: TGTGCCAGCAGCCCCGGGCTAGCGGGTTACAATGAGCAGTTCTTC. Residues: CASSPGLAGYNEQFF.

The chain links TRBV19 to TRBJ1-5; 9 positions agree with TRBD1. Germline trimming cut 5 bases from V and 9 bases from J; bases unmatched to any gene: 8. In germline, CDR1 is LNHDA, CDR2 SQIVND (reference sequence). This CDR3 has 14 amino acids. CDR3 protein: CASSAGQGEPPQHF. In DNA form, the CDR3 reads TGTGCCAGTAGTGCGGGACAGGGAGAGCCGCCCCAGCATTTT.

V and J are TRBV11-2 and TRBJ2-5; 11 bases match TRBD2. The V segment lost 4 bases and the J segment 4 bases; nucleotides outside the gene matches: 8. CDR1 and CDR2 from the germline V gene are SGHAT and FQNNGV. CDR3 length: 16 residues. CDR3 nucleotide sequence: TGTGCCAGCAGCTCTCTTAAACTAGCGGGAGTAGAGACCCAGTACTTC. Encoded protein: CASSSLKLAGVETQYF.